This T cell receptor beta chain is drawn from a study of blood T cell repertoires in COVID-19. Study-level information: Collection of acute and convalescent COVID-19 samples took place in the United States, Italy and Spain. PBMCs, B-cell-depleted T cells, or T cells were the source of the cDNA or gDNA that made up the material.

Germline CDR1 is MDHEN and CDR2 is SYDVKM. With 9 bases clipped from V and 4 bases from J, the junction kept 10 bases outside the gene matches. The CDR3 has 16 amino acids. Original methodology: Counts of nucleated cells, estimated from reference gene primer amplification, were obtained. Only in-frame clones appear in the TCRdb table, and some are missing; sequencing was by immunoSEQ multiplex PCR. For V, J and clone size, that table is used; D and trimming come from the DNA. This sample carries fewer than 250,000 clones, 88% of them seen once, and the ten largest clones take approximately 0.66%. The sample taken for sequencing was peripheral blood. V gene TRBV28 combines with J gene TRBJ2-6; 9 positions agree with TRBD1. The receptor was derived from a man in his forties with acute or convalescent COVID-19. The DNA of the CDR3 is TGTGCCAGTTTGGACAGGGGTTCGGTCGGGGCCAACGTCCTGACTTTC. This translates into CASLDRGSVGANVLTF.